The 5 T cell receptor beta chains listed next were all sequenced from one sample in a study of blood T cell repertoires in COVID-19. Produced via immunoSEQ multiplex PCR; TCRdb's table is partial and in-frame only. The sample consists of 200,000 to 250,000 clones, roughly 84% of them appearing once. Sequencing input: PBMCs or T cells enriched from blood (not recorded which). The source is a woman aged 35 to 49 who had recovered from COVID-19.

V and J are TRBV7-3 and TRBJ2-5, with 7 bases that match TRBD1. Germline loops: CDR1 SGHTA, CDR2 FQGTGA. V trimming: 5 bases; J trimming: 1 base; junction bases outside the gene matches: 7. The CDR3 sequence is 15 residues long. The CDR3 DNA follows: TGTGCCAGCAGCCCAACCGGGACAGTCCAAGAGACCCAGTACTTC. It codes for CASSPTGTVQETQYF.

The chain links TRBV6-1 to TRBJ2-1, with a possible D match to TRBD2 (6 bases). V lost 4 bases, J lost 5 bases, and 27 bases lay in between. The CDR3 is 19 residues long. From germline, CDR1 is MNHNS and CDR2 SASEGT. The CDR3 bases are TGTGCCAGCAGTGGACAAGGCCAGGGCATCCTAGCGTACAACAATGAGCAGTTCTTC. It specifies CASSGQGQGILAYNNEQFF.

This chain links TRBV6-6 with TRBJ1-1; TRBD1 is a possible D gene (5 bases). This CDR3 has 12 amino acids. From germline, CDR1 is MNHNY and CDR2 SVGAGI (reference sequence). The V gene lost 7 bases and the J gene lost 4 bases, with 10 bases spanning the gap. CDR3 residues: CASIWGGTEAFF. The CDR3 DNA sequence: TGTGCCAGCATCTGGGGGGGCACTGAAGCTTTCTTT.

The rearrangement uses TRBV27 and TRBJ2-1; 8 bases are a match to TRBD2. Trimming at V came to 3 bases and at J to 8 bases, leaving 3 bases not matched to a gene. The CDR3 length is 13 residues. CDR1 MNHEY and CDR2 SMNVEV come from the germline V gene (reference sequence). CDR3 amino acids: CASSFRTSHEQFF. CDR3 coding DNA: TGTGCCAGCAGTTTTCGGACTAGCCATGAGCAGTTCTTC.

V is TRBV5-1 and J is TRBJ2-1, with 10 bases aligning to TRBD2. V trimming: 0 bases; J trimming: 7 bases; junction bases outside the gene matches: 7. Looked up from germline, CDR1 is SGHRS and CDR2 is YFSETQ. The CDR3 has 16 residues. DNA of the CDR3: TGCGCCAGCAGCTTGGGAGCAGCGGGAGGGTTGAATGAGCAGTTCTTC. Protein product: CASSLGAAGGLNEQFF.